These 29 T cell receptor beta chains share one sample of origin, sequenced in a study of shared clonotypes between healthy human individuals. Clones were read by immunoSEQ multiplex PCR, and TCRdb kept only the in-frame ones, dropping some. The profile covers 850,000 to 1,200,000 clones, with roughly 80% appearing a single time and 1.2% to 1.5% taken by the ten largest. Material for sequencing was memory CD4+ T cells sorted from blood. The subset denotes: CD45RA-negative fraction. The receptors here all came from a man aged 18 to 29 in good health.

This clone was counted at least ten times. V usage is TRBV12-1 and J usage is TRBJ1-5. TRBV12-1 corresponds to a pseudogene. The CDR3 loop spans 15 amino acids. The CDR3 DNA reads as TGTGCCAGCAGCTTCCGGGGACGGTTCAATCAGCCCCAGCATTTT. Translation gives CASSFRGRFNQPQHF.

V usage is TRBV21-1 and J usage is TRBJ2-5; the table's TRBD1 call for D was not verified on the DNA. TRBV21-1 is a listed pseudogene. The length of the CDR3 is 14 residues. CDR3 region: CASSKGGRQETQYF. CDR3 sequence (DNA): TGTGCCAGCAGCAAAGGGGGGCGTCAAGAGACCCAGTACTTC.

The CDR3 nucleotides are TGCGCCAGCAGCCAAGACGGGTATAATGAAAAACTGTTTTTT. Amino acids: CASSQDGYNEKLFF. This chain links TRBV4-1 with TRBJ1-4, with unresolved D. The CDR3 consists of 14 residues. The V gene's germline CDR1 is MGHRA and CDR2 YSYEKL. The V end lost 0 bases, the J end lost 4 bases, and 6 bases lay between the germline ends.

The rearrangement uses TRBV6-6 and TRBJ1-2, with D possibly TRBD1 on 6 matching bases. Trimming cost V 6 bases and J 11 bases, with 10 bases left between them. Per the germline V gene, CDR1 is MNHNY and CDR2 is SVGAGI (reference sequence). The CDR3 length is 10 residues. CDR3 DNA: TGTGCCAGCAGATCAGGGGTATACACCTTC. Translation gives CASRSGVYTF.

About this clone itself: Other DNA sequences in this sample translate to the same CDR3. The V call is TRBV5-1, the J call TRBJ1-3, with no clear D. The CDR3 runs to 14 residues. From germline, CDR1 is SGHRS and CDR2 YFSETQ. The germline V and J ends were trimmed by 2 bases and 0 bases, with 6 bases remaining between them. CDR3 bases: TGCGCCAGCAGCTTAAGGTCCTCTGGAAACACCATATATTTT. Translated: CASSLRSSGNTIYF.

This chain uses TRBV7-8 with TRBJ2-1, with D perhaps matching TRBD1 or TRBD2 (6 bases each). Germline V CDR1 and CDR2: SGHVS, FQNEAQ. V lost 5 bases to trimming and J lost 4 bases, with 15 bases between them. The CDR3 is 15 amino acids. For the CDR3, the DNA is TGTGCCAGCAGCCCGGGGGCGCGGGGATACAATGAGCAGTTCTTC. Amino acid sequence: CASSPGARGYNEQFF. Complete variable domain (other parts from reference TRBV7-8 and TRBJ2-1): GAGVSQSPRYKVAKRGQDVALRCDPISGHVSLFWYQQALGQGPEFLTYFQNEAQLDKSGLPSDRFFAERPEGSVSTLKIQRTQQEDSAVYLCASSPGARGYNEQFFGPGTRLTVL.

V gene TRBV27 combines with J gene TRBJ2-7; 8 bases line up with TRBD2. CDR1 is MNHEY, CDR2 SMNVEV, per germline (reference sequence). CDR3 length: 13 residues. Losses at the gene ends were 6 bases for V and 8 bases for J; bases not matched to a gene: 9. The CDR3 bases are TGTGCCAGCAGGGCGGGAGGCGAAGAAAAGCAGTACTTC. This translates into CASRAGGEEKQYF.

The chain is built from TRBV12-5 and TRBJ2-7; D might be TRBD2 (6 bases). From germline, CDR1 is LGHNT and CDR2 FRNRAP. The ends were cut back, 3 bases at V and 4 bases at J, with 13 bases in the middle. The CDR3 has 14 residues. The CDR3 DNA is TGTGCTAGTGGTTTAGGAGGGAGTTCTTACGAGCAGTACTTC. It is translated as CASGLGGSSYEQYF. Together with reference TRBV12-5 and TRBJ2-7, the CDR3 gives the full variable domain: DARVTQTPRHKVTEMGQEVTMRCQPILGHNTVFWYRQTMMQGLELLAYFRNRAPLDDSGMPKDRFSAEMPDATLATLKIQPSEPRDSAVYFCASGLGGSSYEQYFGPGTRLTVT.

The rearrangement uses TRBV7-9 and TRBJ2-3; weak D call: TRBD1 (5 bases). The CDR3 has 16 amino acids. V gave up 6 bases and J gave up 0 bases, with 16 bases separating them. Germline lookup yields CDR1 SEHNR and CDR2 FQNEAQ (reference sequence). The DNA for the CDR3 is TGTGCCAGCAGTAACTGGGGCGCCTTGAGCACAGATACGCAGTATTTT. It codes for CASSNWGALSTDTQYF. The entire variable domain, with the rest obtained from reference TRBV7-9 and TRBJ2-3, is as follows: DTGVSQNPRHKITKRGQNVTFRCDPISEHNRLYWYRQTLGQGPEFLTYFQNEAQLEKSRLLSDRFSAERPKGSFSTLEIQRTEQGDSAMYLCASSNWGALSTDTQYFGPGTRLTVL.

The genes are TRBV7-8 and TRBJ1-2; D remains unclear. Trimming cost V 5 bases and J 9 bases, with 16 bases left between them. Per germline, CDR1 SGHVS and CDR2 FQNEAQ. CDR3 length: 13 amino acids. The CDR3 region has the DNA TGTGCCAGCAGCCCCGATTCAATACTGAGCTACACCTTC. Amino acid sequence: CASSPDSILSYTF.

The chain combines TRBV5-1 with TRBJ2-7, with D perhaps being TRBD1 or TRBD2 (5 bases each). V was pared by 4 bases and J by 0 bases, with 14 bases between. CDR3 size: 15 residues. The germline V gene has CDR1 SGHRS and CDR2 YFSETQ. The DNA for the CDR3 is TGCGCCAGCAGCCCAGGTCCGGGGACCTCCTACGAGCAGTACTTC. This encodes CASSPGPGTSYEQYF.

The genes are TRBV11-2 and TRBJ2-6; unclear D gene. Trimming took 6 bases from V and 7 from J, leaving 10 bases between them. The CDR3 is 13 amino acids. The germline CDR1 and CDR2 sequences are SGHAT and FQNNGV. In DNA, the CDR3 is TGTGCCAGCAGATATGACGTCGCCAACGTCCTGACTTTC. Encoded protein: CASRYDVANVLTF.

The rearrangement uses TRBV5-8 and TRBJ2-1; the match to TRBD1 covers 9 bases. Trimming took 4 bases from V and 6 from J; bases not matched to a gene: 11. The CDR3 covers 16 residues. Looked up from germline, CDR1 is SGHTS and CDR2 is YDEGEE. The CDR3 loop reads CASSPPPGTGSNEQFF. Written as DNA, the CDR3 is TGTGCCAGCAGCCCTCCACCGGGGACAGGGTCCAATGAGCAGTTCTTC.

The genes are TRBV4-1 and TRBJ2-3, with 10 bases lining up with TRBD1. The V gene end was trimmed by 6 bases and the J gene end by 2 bases; junction bases not matched to a gene: 5. CDR3 length equals 15 residues. Germline-derived CDR1 and CDR2 are MGHRA and YSYEKL. CDR3 nucleotide sequence: TGCGCCAGCAGAGTGACAGGGGGCACCACAGATACGCAGTATTTT. Amino acids: CASRVTGGTTDTQYF.

V usage is TRBV7-8 and J usage is TRBJ2-7; D unresolved. Germline CDR1 is SGHVS and CDR2 is FQNEAQ. There are 15 residues in the CDR3. The ends were cut back, 4 bases at V and 7 bases at J, with 20 bases in the middle. CDR3 sequence: CASSSARLLGWEQYF. CDR3 coding DNA: TGTGCCAGCAGCTCGGCGCGTCTGTTGGGCTGGGAGCAGTACTTC.

The chain carries TRBV10-3 and TRBJ2-1, with 7 bases matching TRBD2. Trimming cost V 10 bases and J 9 bases; bases outside gene matches: 9. Per germline, CDR1 ENHRY and CDR2 SYGVKD. This CDR3 has 12 amino acids. The CDR3 sequence is CATAGDLSEQFF. Written as DNA, the CDR3 is TGTGCCACCGCGGGAGATTTGAGTGAGCAGTTCTTC.

The V call is TRBV5-4, the J call TRBJ2-1; D is unresolved. With 4 bases removed from V and 0 bases from J, the gap between germline ends came to 5 bases. The germline V gene encodes CDR1 SGHNT and CDR2 YYREEE (reference sequence). The CDR3 covers 13 residues. CDR3 amino acids: CASSQPSYNEQFF. CDR3 sequence (DNA): TGTGCCAGCAGCCAACCCTCCTACAATGAGCAGTTCTTC.

The CDR3 DNA is TGTGCCAGCAGTAAAGGCTCCTCTGTCCCCTATGGCTACACCTTC. This gives the protein CASSKGSSVPYGYTF. J is TRBJ1-2 and V is TRBV7-9; D unresolved. Trimming took off 6 bases at V and 4 bases at J, with 18 bases between the two ends. There are 15 residues in the CDR3. Looked up from germline, CDR1 is SEHNR and CDR2 is FQNEAQ (reference sequence).

The V gene is TRBV30, the J gene TRBJ2-5, with 13 bases matching TRBD2. The tail of the sequence fits TRBJ2-7 better, so the J call may be wrong. Germline loops: CDR1 GTSNPN, CDR2 SVGIG (reference sequence). The CDR3 contains 15 residues. CDR3 region: CAWRTSGGNGHEQYF. The CDR3 DNA is TGTGCCTGGAGGACTAGCGGGGGGAATGGGCACGAGCAGTACTTC.

J is TRBJ1-2 and V is TRBV30; perhaps TRBD1 as D (6 bases). The germline gives CDR1 GTSNPN, CDR2 SVGIG (reference sequence). The ends were cut back, 5 bases at V and 8 bases at J, with 21 bases in the middle. The CDR3 runs 14 residues. This chain's CDR3 is CAWDNRSGARGYTF. The DNA of the CDR3 is TGTGCCTGGGACAATAGATCAGGGGCGAGGGGCTACACCTTC.

As concerns this clone: Different DNA sequences within this sample yield the same CDR3. This chain links TRBV5-1 with TRBJ2-5; the D gene is possibly TRBD1 (5 bases). Germline loops: CDR1 SGHRS, CDR2 YFSETQ. Trimming removed 4 bases from V and 0 bases from J, with 7 bases in between. This CDR3 spans 13 amino acids. The CDR3 sequence: CASSRQYQETQYF. The DNA of the CDR3 is TGCGCCAGCAGCAGACAGTACCAAGAGACCCAGTACTTC.

The table lists this clone with a few counts. The rearrangement joins TRBV4-3 to TRBJ2-7, with 9 nucleotides matching TRBD2. The length of the CDR3 is 15 residues. V was clipped by 0 bases and J by 0 bases; unmatched bases: 0. Per the germline V gene, CDR1 is LGHNA and CDR2 is YSLEER. The CDR3 here is CASSQETSGSYEQYF. The CDR3 region has the DNA TGCGCCAGCAGCCAAGAGACTAGCGGCTCCTACGAGCAGTACTTC.

CDR3 nucleotides: TGTGCCAGCAGCTCTTCCGGGAAAAAAGAGACCCAGTACTTC. This codes for CASSSSGKKETQYF. This sequence joins TRBV7-9 and TRBJ2-5; tentatively, D is TRBD2 (5 bases). With 4 bases removed from V and 3 bases from J, the gap between germline ends came to 12 bases. The CDR3 loop spans 14 amino acids. Germline CDR1 SEHNR, CDR2 FQNEAQ (reference sequence).

This clone was recorded once. The gene calls are TRBV7-2 and TRBJ2-7; 11 bases line up with TRBD2. J gave up 7 bases and V 10 bases, and 18 bases lay outside the gene matches. Per the germline V gene, CDR1 is SGHTA and CDR2 is FQGNSA. The CDR3 is 16 amino acids. This CDR3 reads CATNPRVAGGPREQYF. The CDR3, as DNA: TGTGCCACCAACCCTCGGGTAGCGGGAGGGCCGAGGGAGCAGTACTTC.

The chain combines TRBV5-1 with TRBJ1-3; D not resolved. Germline CDR1 and CDR2: SGHRS and YFSETQ. Between the trimmed V and J ends, which lost 3 bases and 4 bases, there was a span of 17 bases. The CDR3 has 16 amino acids. CDR3 in DNA: TGCGCCAGCAGCTCTGACGGACCTCGTACAGGAAACACCATATATTTT. Protein: CASSSDGPRTGNTIYF.

This chain connects TRBV29-1 to TRBJ1-1; TRBD1 might be the D (6 bases). Germline V gene data show CDR1 as SQVTM and CDR2 as ANQGSEA. Trimming left V 3 bases short and J 3 bases short, with 11 bases between. The CDR3 length is 13 residues. In DNA form, the CDR3 reads TGCAGCGTTGATCGGGGGGCGCACACTGAAGCTTTCTTT. Its protein is CSVDRGAHTEAFF.

This chain connects TRBV2 to TRBJ1-5; 7 bases align to TRBD1. The junction had 11 bases not matched to a gene; V was cut back by 6 bases and J by 6 bases. Germline V CDR1 and CDR2: SNHLY, FYNNEI. The CDR3 totals 15 residues. CDR3 sequence: CASSYRGPLSQPQHF. In DNA form, the CDR3 reads TGTGCCAGCAGCTACAGGGGCCCTTTGTCTCAGCCCCAGCATTTT. The variable domain in full, completed from reference TRBV2 and TRBJ1-5, reads EPEVTQTPSHQVTQMGQEVILRCVPISNHLYFYWYRQILGQKVEFLVSFYNNEISEKSEIFDDQFSVERPDGSNFTLKIRSTKLEDSAMYFCASSYRGPLSQPQHFGDGTRLSIL.

This clone has only a few counts. This chain uses TRBV30 with TRBJ2-5, with a weak D call TRBD1 (6 bases). From germline, CDR1 is GTSNPN and CDR2 SVGIG (reference sequence). V lost 4 bases, J lost 3 bases, and 18 bases lay in between. This CDR3 has 15 residues. CDR3 residues: CAWNSGTLAEETQYF. The DNA of the CDR3 is TGTGCCTGGAATTCCGGGACACTGGCTGAAGAGACCCAGTACTTC.

The J gene is TRBJ2-6, the V gene TRBV19; possible D gene TRBD2, 6 bases. The CDR3 consists of 17 residues. Germline assignment: CDR1 LNHDA and CDR2 SQIVND (reference sequence). V lost 5 bases, J lost 0 bases, and 14 bases lay in between. CDR3 sequence (DNA): TGTGCCAGTAGTCCCCGCCGGGACTTCTCTGGGGCCAACGTCCTGACTTTC. Translation: CASSPRRDFSGANVLTF.